This T cell receptor beta chain appears in the sequencing data of a study of blood T cell repertoires in COVID-19. Study summary: Donors in the United States, Italy and Spain gave samples during acute or convalescent COVID-19. Sample material is recorded as cDNA or gDNA derived from T cells, B-cell-depleted T cells, or PBMCs.

The CDR3 length is 16 residues. The germline V gene encodes CDR1 SGHTA and CDR2 FQGNSA. The V and J ends lost 5 bases and 0 bases, in that order; junction bases with no gene match: 8. Original analysis: Estimation of nucleated cell counts relied on the amplification of reference gene primers. Profiled with immunoSEQ multiplex PCR; TCRdb holds only in-frame clones, not every one. V, J and clone size derive from that table, while D and trimming were established from the DNA sequence. This sample has 150,000 to 200,000 clones, with approximately 83% found just once. The TCR originated in a man aged 50 to 60 with active or convalescent COVID-19. This sequence joins TRBV7-2 and TRBJ2-7; 9 bases map to TRBD1. Sequences were obtained from peripheral blood. The CDR3 coding sequence is TGTGCCAGCAGCCTAACCGGGACAGGGTCCTCCTACGAGCAGTACTTC. This codes for CASSLTGTGSSYEQYF.